Sequencing of this T cell receptor beta chain was carried out in a study of molecular identifiers for immune sequencing clone quantification. The CDR3 is 17 residues long. The germline gives CDR1 MNHEY, CDR2 SVGEGT. The V and J ends lost 6 bases and 3 bases, in that order; junction bases with no gene match: 7. One entry per CDR3 protein, called by TCRdb with MiXCR from the PCR reads. Of about 39,000 distinct CDR3 sequences listed, about 18% were seen once; the top ten hold about 6.7%. What was sequenced was naive CD8+ T cells from blood, with Jurkat cell RNA spiked in. Specified subset: FACS-sorted CD8+CD4-CCR7+CD45RA+ naive T cells. The chain employs TRBV6-2 or TRBV6-3 and TRBJ2-1, with 14 positions matching TRBD2. The source of this sequence is a human donor in good health. Some libraries in this study had Jurkat cell RNA spiked in. The CDR3 DNA follows: TGTGCCAGCAGCGACGGGACTAGCGGGAGTCTCTACAATGAGCAGTTCTTC. Amino acid sequence: CASSDGTSGSLYNEQFF.